Listed below are T cell receptor beta chains from one sample, sequenced in a study of esophageal squamous cell carcinoma tumors. Each CDR3 protein gets one entry after TCRdb re-called the 5' RACE reads with MiXCR. The sample has around 5,200 distinct CDR3 sequences; 20% to 25% are singletons. The sample taken for sequencing was tumor tissue. These receptors all come from a man aged 50 or older with esophageal squamous cell carcinoma. Both conserved end residues are part of each CDR3.

TRBV20-1	16	CSAFNPQGRMNTEAFF
TRBV7-6	11	CASSLGGEQFF
TRBV5-1	15	CASAGGLSSYNEQFF
TRBV6-1	15	CASTVGHMAVYEQYF
TRBV12-3/TRBV12-4	13	CASSPQGTDTQYF
TRBV10-3	14	CAISEPNVGETQYF
TRBV6-5	13	CASSPDYNTEAFF
TRBV2	11	CASTPLNEQYF
TRBV27	13	CANSLGGPYEQYF
TRBV20-1	12	CSASRDSDGYTF